The sequence of this TCR beta chain was determined in a study of lymphopenia after photon versus proton radiotherapy. Between the trimmed V and J ends, which lost 1 base and 3 bases, there was a span of 18 bases. The V gene's germline CDR1 is KGHSH and CDR2 LQKENI. The CDR3 is 17 residues long. Profiling relied on immunoSEQ multiplex PCR, and the TCRdb table lists in-frame clones only, not all of them. The repertoire holds 60,000 to 75,000 clones, with about 90% as singletons. J is TRBJ1-1 and V is TRBV18; perhaps TRBD1 as D (6 bases). Sequenced material: peripheral blood, taken from a patient treated with proton-based radiotherapy. The clonotype was recovered from a man at least 80 years old with esophageal cancer. The CDR3 is CASSPLATGGGYTEAFF. The CDR3 DNA reads as TGTGCCAGCTCACCACTTGCGACAGGTGGGGGGTACACTGAAGCTTTCTTT.